This T cell receptor beta chain was recovered during a study of post-analysis software for immune sequencing data. TCR beta cDNA libraries included unique molecular identifiers. TCRdb called the PCR reads again in MiXCR, with one record for every CDR3 protein. The sample yields a few hundred thousand distinct CDR3 sequences, approximately 33% seen once. A remark on this clonotype: Its target is unknown.

The V segment lost 0 bases and the J segment 2 bases; nucleotides outside the gene matches: 5. CDR1 and CDR2 (germline): SGHRS, YFSETQ. The CDR3 totals 16 residues. Study outcomes and limitations: Four to six TRBV segments appeared more often in patients than in controls, and TRBV5-6, TRBV5-1 and TRBV20-1 were among these.

This TCR was recovered from a girl aged 5-17 years with multiple sclerosis. V usage is TRBV5-1 and J usage is TRBJ2-7; 10 nucleotides line up with TRBD1. Sequenced input: blood. CDR3 loop: CASSLAPGTGAYEQYF. CDR3 DNA sequence: TGCGCCAGCAGCTTGGCCCCCGGGACAGGGGCCTACGAGCAGTACTTC.